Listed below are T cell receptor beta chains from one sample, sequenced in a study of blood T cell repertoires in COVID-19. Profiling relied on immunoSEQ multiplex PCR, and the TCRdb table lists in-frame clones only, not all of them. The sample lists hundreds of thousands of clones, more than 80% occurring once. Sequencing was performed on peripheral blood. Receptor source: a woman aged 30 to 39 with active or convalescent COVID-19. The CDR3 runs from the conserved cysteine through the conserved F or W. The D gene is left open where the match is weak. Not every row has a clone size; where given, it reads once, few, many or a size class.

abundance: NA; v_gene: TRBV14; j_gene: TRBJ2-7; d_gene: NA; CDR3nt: TGTGCCAGCAGCCAAGATCGTGTCCGGGGGAGCTCCTACGAGCAGTACTTC; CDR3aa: CASSQDRVRGSSYEQYF
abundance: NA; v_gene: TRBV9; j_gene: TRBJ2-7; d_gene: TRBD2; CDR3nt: TGTGCCAGCAGCGCCTATACCCCTAGCGGGGGGATATCCTACGAGCAGTACTTC; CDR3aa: CASSAYTPSGGISYEQYF
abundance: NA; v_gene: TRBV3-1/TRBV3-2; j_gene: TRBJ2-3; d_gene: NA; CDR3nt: TGTGCCAGCAGCCAATTACAGTACCCTGGCACAGATACGCAGTATTTT; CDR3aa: CASSQLQYPGTDTQYF
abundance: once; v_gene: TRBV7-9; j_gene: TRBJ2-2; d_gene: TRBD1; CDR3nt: TGTGCCAGCAGCTTAGTGGCAGGGGGCTTCGGGGAGCTGTTTTTT; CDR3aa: CASSLVAGGFGELFF
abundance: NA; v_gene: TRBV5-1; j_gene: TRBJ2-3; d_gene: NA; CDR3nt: TGCGCCAGCAGCTTGGGGGGTAGCGAGGCAGATACGCAGTATTTT; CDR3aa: CASSLGGSEADTQYF
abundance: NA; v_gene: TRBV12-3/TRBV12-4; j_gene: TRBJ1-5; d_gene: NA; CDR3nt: TGTGCCAGCAGGGACACGGGCAATCAGCCCCAGCATTTT; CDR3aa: CASRDTGNQPQHF
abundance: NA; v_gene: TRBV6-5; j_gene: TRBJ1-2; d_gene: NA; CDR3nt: TGTGCCAGCAGGCGAGGACTGAGCTATGGCTACACCTTC; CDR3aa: CASRRGLSYGYTF
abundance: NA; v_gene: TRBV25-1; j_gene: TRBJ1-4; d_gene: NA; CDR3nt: TGTGCCAGCAGTGCAGATGCAACTAATGAAAAACTGTTTTTT; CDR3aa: CASSADATNEKLFF
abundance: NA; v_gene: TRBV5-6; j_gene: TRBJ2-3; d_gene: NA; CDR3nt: TGTGCCAGCAGCTTCAGCACGGGTCTCGCAGATACGCAGTATTTT; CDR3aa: CASSFSTGLADTQYF
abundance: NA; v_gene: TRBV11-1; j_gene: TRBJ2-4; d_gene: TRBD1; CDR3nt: TGTGCCAGCCAGGGACAGGGGTCGAACATTCAGTACTTC; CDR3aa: CASQGQGSNIQYF
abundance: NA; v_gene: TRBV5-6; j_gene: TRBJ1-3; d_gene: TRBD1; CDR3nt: TGTGCCAGCAGGTTGAGGGGGCACCTAGGAGGAAACACCATATATTTT; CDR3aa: CASRLRGHLGGNTIYF
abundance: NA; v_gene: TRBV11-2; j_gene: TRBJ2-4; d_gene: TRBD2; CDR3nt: TGTGCCAGCAGCTTACTCCTAGCGGGAGGGCTGGACATTCAGTACTTC; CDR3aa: CASSLLLAGGLDIQYF
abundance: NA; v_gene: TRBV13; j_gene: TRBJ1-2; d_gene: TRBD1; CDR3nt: TGTGCCAGCAGCCCAGGACAGGGTATAACTAGGGGCTACACCTTC; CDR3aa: CASSPGQGITRGYTF
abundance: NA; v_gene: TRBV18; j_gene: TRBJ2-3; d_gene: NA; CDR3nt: TGTGCCAGCTCGACACCGACAGATACGCAGTATTTT; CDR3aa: CASSTPTDTQYF
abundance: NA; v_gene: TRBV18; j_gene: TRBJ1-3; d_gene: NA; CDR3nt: TGTGCCAGCTCACCAGAAACAGGTTCTCTTGACACCATATATTTT; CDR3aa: CASSPETGSLDTIYF
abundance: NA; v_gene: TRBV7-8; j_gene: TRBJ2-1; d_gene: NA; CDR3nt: TGTGCCAGCAGCCGACTTCCACCTCCGGGGGGCCCCAGCAATGAGCAGTTCTTC; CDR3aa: CASSRLPPPGGPSNEQFF
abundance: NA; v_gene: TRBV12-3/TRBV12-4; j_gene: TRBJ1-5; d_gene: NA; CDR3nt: TGTGCCAGCAGTTTAGGTCAGGGTCAGCCCCAGCATTTT; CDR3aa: CASSLGQGQPQHF
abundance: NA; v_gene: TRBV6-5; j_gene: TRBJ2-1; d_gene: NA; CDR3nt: TGTGCCAGCGGAGACTACCCTAGTGAGCAGTTCTTC; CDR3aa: CASGDYPSEQFF
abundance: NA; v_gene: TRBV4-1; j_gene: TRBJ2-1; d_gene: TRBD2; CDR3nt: TGCGCCAGCAGCCTTAGCCTAGCGGGGGGGTTTGTCTATGAGCAGTTCTTC; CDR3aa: CASSLSLAGGFVYEQFF
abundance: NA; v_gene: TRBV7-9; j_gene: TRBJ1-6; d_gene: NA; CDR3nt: TGTGCCGGTGGACAGACGAGGGACGACGGATTGAATTCACCCCTCCACTTT; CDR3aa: CAGGQTRDDGLNSPLHF
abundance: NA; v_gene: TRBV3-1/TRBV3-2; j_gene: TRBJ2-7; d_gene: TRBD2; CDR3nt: TGTGCCAGCAGTGAGTCGCCTAGCGGAGCCTACGAGCAGTACTTC; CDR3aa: CASSESPSGAYEQYF
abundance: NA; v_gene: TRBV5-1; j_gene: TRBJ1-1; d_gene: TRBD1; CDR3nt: TGCGCCAGCAGCGCAGGGGGCAGGACTGAAGCTTTCTTT; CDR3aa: CASSAGGRTEAFF
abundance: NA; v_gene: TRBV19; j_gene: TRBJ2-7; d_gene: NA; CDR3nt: TGTGCCAGTAGCCTAGGAGAGATCGGCGAGCAGTACTTC; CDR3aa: CASSLGEIGEQYF
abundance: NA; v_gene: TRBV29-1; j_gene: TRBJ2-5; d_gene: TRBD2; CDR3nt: TGCAGCGTTGACGGAAGCACGGCGGGAGGGCAAGAGACCCAGTACTTC; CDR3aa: CSVDGSTAGGQETQYF
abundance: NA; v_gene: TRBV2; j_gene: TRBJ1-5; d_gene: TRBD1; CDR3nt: TGTGCCAGCGTCGACCGGGACAGGAATCAGCCCCAGCATTTT; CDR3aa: CASVDRDRNQPQHF
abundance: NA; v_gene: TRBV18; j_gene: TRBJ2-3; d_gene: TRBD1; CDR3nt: TGTGCCAGCTCACCACGGGGACAGGGTATGTCAGATACGCAGTATTTT; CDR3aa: CASSPRGQGMSDTQYF
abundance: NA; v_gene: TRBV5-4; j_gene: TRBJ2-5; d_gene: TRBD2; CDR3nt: TGTGCCAGCAGCCCGGGGGGCCGACTAGCGGGAGGGCCAGAGACCCAGTACTTC; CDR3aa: CASSPGGRLAGGPETQYF
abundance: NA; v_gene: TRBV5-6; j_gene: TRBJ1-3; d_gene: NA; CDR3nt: TGTGCCAGCAGGGATGGCCCGGGTTATACTGGAAACACCATATATTTT; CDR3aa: CASRDGPGYTGNTIYF
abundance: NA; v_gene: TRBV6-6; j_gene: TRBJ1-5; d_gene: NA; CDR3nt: TGTGCCAGCGAAGGTTCTAGCCATCAGCCCCAGCATTTT; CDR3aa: CASEGSSHQPQHF
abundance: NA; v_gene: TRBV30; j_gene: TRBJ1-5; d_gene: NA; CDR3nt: TGTGCCTGGAGTTTTGACAGTCACAATCAGCCCCAGCATTTT; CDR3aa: CAWSFDSHNQPQHF
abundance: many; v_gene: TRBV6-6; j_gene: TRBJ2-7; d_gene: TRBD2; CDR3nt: TGTGCCAGCAGCCCCCGAGCTGGCGGGGGGTCCCACGAGCAGTACTTC; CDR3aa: CASSPRAGGGSHEQYF